These T cell receptor beta chains were read from a single sample in a study of radiation and T cells in renal cell carcinoma. The protocol was immunoSEQ multiplex PCR, while the TCRdb copy is restricted to in-frame clones and leaves out a portion. The sample comprises more than 100,000 clones, more than 75% of which are singletons, and around 6% rests with the top ten. The sequencing used blood, collected from a patient whose treatment included radiotherapy and nephrectomy. Receptor source: a woman aged 70-85 years with renal cell carcinoma. CDR3s include the opening cysteine and the closing phenylalanine or tryptophan. D genes are given only for firm matches. Expanded clones get a size class; other rows say once, few or many, or leave the size out.

cdr3_length clone_size j_call d_call v_call cdr3_aa cdr3_nt
12 - TRBJ2-3 - TRBV29-1 CSAAGSTDTQYF TGCAGCGCGGCAGGTAGCACAGATACGCAGTATTTT
15 - TRBJ2-5 TRBD2 TRBV27 CASRTSGGVVETQYF TGTGCCAGCAGGACTAGCGGGGGAGTAGTGGAGACCCAGTACTTC
15 - TRBJ2-1 - TRBV10-3 CAISEEAVSYNEQFF TGTGCCATCAGTGAGGAGGCGGTCTCCTACAATGAGCAGTTCTTC
18 - TRBJ2-6 TRBD1 TRBV5-1 CASSLETGRSSGANVLTF TGCGCCAGCAGCTTGGAGACAGGGCGCAGCTCTGGGGCCAACGTCCTGACTTTC
16 - TRBJ1-5 TRBD1 TRBV2 CASSRDSGIFNQPQHF TGTGCCAGCAGTAGGGACAGCGGGATTTTCAATCAGCCCCAGCATTTT
12 - TRBJ2-5 - TRBV29-1 CSVIHQQETQYF TGCAGCGTAATACACCAGCAAGAGACCCAGTACTTC
13 - TRBJ2-5 - TRBV13 CASSSQRGETQYF TGTGCCAGCAGCTCCCAGAGGGGGGAGACCCAGTACTTC
16 - TRBJ2-7 - TRBV30 CAWSVQTGRSSYEQYF TGTGCCTGGAGTGTACAAACAGGAAGGAGCTCCTACGAGCAGTACTTC
15 - TRBJ1-6 TRBD1 TRBV2 CASRGQGRTPSPLHF TGTGCCAGCAGGGGACAGGGGAGAACTCCATCACCCCTCCACTTT
14 - TRBJ2-7 - TRBV14 CASSQDLGSRGQYF TGTGCCAGCAGCCAAGATCTGGGGTCTAGGGGGCAGTACTTC
15 - TRBJ1-6 TRBD1 TRBV4-3 CASSQDRDRNSPLHF TGCGCCAGCAGCCAAGACCGGGACAGGAATTCACCCCTCCACTTT
19 - TRBJ2-1 TRBD1 TRBV5-1 CASSFRGRGIGLVYNEQFF TGCGCCAGCAGCTTCAGGGGGCGCGGAATAGGCTTGGTCTACAATGAGCAGTTCTTC
13 - TRBJ2-7 TRBD2 TRBV5-4 CASSRTSGGEQYF TGTGCCAGCAGCAGGACTAGCGGGGGAGAGCAGTACTTC
15 - TRBJ2-5 TRBD2 TRBV5-4 CASSPTQRGPETQYF TGTGCCAGCAGTCCCACCCAGCGGGGGCCCGAGACCCAGTACTTC
14 - TRBJ1-2 - TRBV7-9 CASSPESLGYGYTF TGTGCCAGCAGCCCAGAATCCCTGGGTTATGGCTACACCTTC
13 - TRBJ2-7 - TRBV7-2 CASSFLPRNEQYF TGTGCCAGCAGCTTTCTCCCTCGGAACGAGCAGTACTTC
14 - TRBJ2-3 TRBD1 TRBV5-5 CASSLGQGFDTQYF TGTGCCAGCAGCTTGGGACAGGGGTTCGATACGCAGTATTTT
14 - TRBJ2-1 TRBD1 TRBV7-8 CASSPDRANDEQFF TGTGCCAGCAGCCCCGACAGGGCTAACGATGAGCAGTTCTTC
18 few TRBJ2-1 TRBD2 TRBV7-9 CASSQATSGGASYNEQFF TGTGCCAGCAGCCAGGCCACTAGCGGGGGGGCTTCCTACAATGAGCAGTTCTTC
14 - TRBJ2-5 - TRBV6-5 CAIRAGRWIETQYF TGTGCCATCAGGGCAGGGCGGTGGATTGAGACCCAGTACTTC
11 - TRBJ1-1 - TRBV5-1 CASSQNTEAFF TGCGCCAGCAGCCAGAACACTGAAGCTTTCTTT
15 - TRBJ2-5 TRBD2 TRBV2 CASRPTSGGQKTQYF TGTGCCAGCAGACCTACTAGCGGGGGGCAGAAGACCCAGTACTTC
15 - TRBJ1-2 - TRBV4-3 CASSLRPDISLSYTF TGCGCCAGCAGCTTGAGGCCAGATATATCGCTGAGCTACACCTTC
16 - TRBJ1-2 TRBD1 TRBV27 CASSPRQGPTLYGYTF TGTGCCAGCAGTCCACGACAGGGGCCAACACTCTATGGCTACACCTTC
16 - TRBJ1-1 - TRBV4-1 CASSHESTGLGTEAFF TGCGCCAGCAGCCATGAATCTACAGGCTTGGGAACTGAAGCTTTCTTT
15 - TRBJ2-3 - TRBV6-6 CASSYSGDNTDTQYF TGTGCCAGCAGTTACTCGGGGGACAACACAGATACGCAGTATTTT
19 - TRBJ2-6 TRBD2 TRBV4-3 CASSPYSSGGRSGANVLTF TGCGCCAGCAGCCCGTATTCTAGCGGGGGCCGCTCTGGGGCCAACGTCCTGACTTTC
15 - TRBJ2-2 - TRBV7-4 CASSLRGPVRGWLFF TGTGCCAGCAGCTTACGGGGGCCGGTTCGGGGATGGCTGTTTTTT
13 - TRBJ1-5 TRBD1 TRBV5-1 CASSQDRNQPQHF TGCGCCAGCAGCCAGGACAGGAATCAGCCCCAGCATTTT
17 - TRBJ2-2 TRBD1 TRBV4-3 CASSQVTGTGRTGELFF TGCGCCAGCAGCCAAGTTACCGGGACAGGGCGCACCGGGGAGCTGTTTTTT
15 - TRBJ2-1 - TRBV14 CASSQDRGGYNEQFF TGTGCCAGCAGCCAAGACAGGGGGGGCTACAATGAGCAGTTCTTC
15 once TRBJ1-1 TRBD1 TRBV5-4 CASSLTGAANTEAFF TGTGCCAGCAGCTTGACAGGGGCGGCGAACACTGAAGCTTTCTTT